This TCR beta chain was recorded in a study of blood T cell repertoires in COVID-19. Authors' data handling: Counts of nucleated cells, estimated from reference gene primer amplification, were obtained. The method was immunoSEQ multiplex PCR; TCRdb's version includes in-frame clones alone and lacks a portion of them. The DNA gave D and trimming, while V, J and clone size come from that table. The profile shows under 200,000 clones, approximately 84% of them singletons. Participants came from about 23 US areas, aged roughly 18 to 95 years. Allocation to cohorts depended on clinical history reported by the participants. The CDR3 is made up of 15 amino acids. V trimming: 5 bases; J trimming: 6 bases; junction bases outside the gene matches: 7. Germline CDR1 reads MNHEY; CDR2 reads SVGAGI.

The rearrangement uses TRBV6-5 and TRBJ1-5; 10 nucleotides line up with TRBD1. Sample: PBMCs or T cells enriched from blood (not recorded which). This TCR derives from a woman aged 45-65 years who had recovered from COVID-19. In nucleotides, the CDR3 is TGTGCCAGCAGTCTCGGAGGGACAGGGGCTCAGCCCCAGCATTTT. This codes for CASSLGGTGAQPQHF.